This TCR beta chain was found in a study of spatial heterogeneity in lung cancer. Trimming pared 3 bases from V and 9 bases from J, leaving 11 bases between. CDR3 size: 11 residues. From germline, CDR1 is GTSNPN and CDR2 SVGIG (reference sequence). MiXCR, applied by TCRdb to the 5' RACE reads, yields one record per CDR3 protein. This sample has tens of thousands of distinct CDR3 sequences, with 5.2% found just once. This clonotype was observed at least ten times. The time point was: sample taken at primary tumor resection. Unsorted whole RNA of tumor, nontumor lung or frozen PBMC was sequenced. Here the sequenced sample was PBMCs, taken at surgery. The chain joins TRBV30 to TRBJ1-2, with a weak D call TRBD1 (5 bases). This clonotype was sampled from a female donor with early-stage non-small cell lung cancer. CDR3 sequence (DNA): TGTGCCTGGAGCAGGGAGCTAAGCTACACCTTC. Encoded protein: CAWSRELSYTF.